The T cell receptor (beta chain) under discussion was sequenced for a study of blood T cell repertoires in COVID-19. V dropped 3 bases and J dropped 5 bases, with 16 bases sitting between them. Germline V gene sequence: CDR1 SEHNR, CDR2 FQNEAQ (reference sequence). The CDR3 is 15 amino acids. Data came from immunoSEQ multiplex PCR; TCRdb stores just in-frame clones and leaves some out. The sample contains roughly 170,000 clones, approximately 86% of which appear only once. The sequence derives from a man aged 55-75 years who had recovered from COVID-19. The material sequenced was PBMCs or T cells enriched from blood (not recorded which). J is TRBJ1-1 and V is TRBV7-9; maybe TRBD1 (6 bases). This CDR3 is CASSFTQGFGTEAFF. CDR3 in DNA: TGTGCCAGCAGCTTCACACAGGGATTTGGGACTGAAGCTTTCTTT.